Presented here are 24 T cell receptor beta chains from one specimen sequenced in a study of T-cell reconstitution after alpha-beta-depleted transplantation in children. Unique molecular identifiers featured in how the TCRbeta library was prepared. TCRdb recomputed calls from the PCR reads with MiXCR, one row per CDR3 protein. Here the sample spans more than 200,000 distinct CDR3 sequences, over 15% being singletons. Sample: PBMCs, mostly from graft donor cells, taken 360 days after TCRalphabeta/CD19-depleted stem cell transplant. These receptors all stem from a male patient under 10 years old who had a stem cell transplant for acute lymphoblastic leukemia, so the T cells may come from the graft donor.

This clonotype was seen a handful of times. The chain combines TRBV5-4 with TRBJ2-3; possibly TRBD1 for D (6 bases). This CDR3 spans 16 amino acids. V lost 5 bases to trimming and J lost 1 base, with 17 bases between them. The germline V gene encodes CDR1 SGHNT and CDR2 YYREEE (reference sequence). CDR3 sequence reads: CASRPRPGQRTDTQYF. DNA of the CDR3: TGTGCCAGCAGACCCCGCCCGGGACAACGCACAGATACGCAGTATTTT.

V usage is TRBV6-2 or TRBV6-3 and J usage is TRBJ2-7, with 9 bases identical to TRBD1. The trim removed 7 bases at V and 3 bases at J, leaving 10 bases unmatched. Germline V gene lookup returns CDR1 MNHEY and CDR2 SVGEGT. The CDR3 has 15 amino acids. CDR3 bases: TGTGCCAGCACCATCGCCGGGACAGGGAGCTACGAGCAGTACTTC. The encoded protein is CASTIAGTGSYEQYF.

In the case of this clonotype: Since no conserved phenylalanine or tryptophan closes the CDR3, a read error is the likely cause. The chain joins TRBV20-1 to TRBJ1-1, with D maybe TRBD1 (5 bases). Trimming removed 1 base from V and 0 bases from J, with 15 bases in between. The germline gives CDR1 DFQATT, CDR2 SNEGSKA (reference sequence). This CDR3 comprises 16 residues. CDR3 sequence: CSARGGRGYMNTEAFY. In nucleotides, the CDR3 is TGCAGTGCTAGAGGTGGGAGGGGCTACATGAACACTGAAGCTTTCTAT.

V is TRBV29-1 and J is TRBJ2-7, with no clear D. V lost 2 bases and J lost 2, with 7 bases in between. The germline V gene encodes CDR1 SQVTM and CDR2 ANQGSEA. This CDR3 comprises 12 residues. CDR3 protein: CSVESPAYEQYF. The CDR3 DNA reads TGCAGCGTTGAAAGTCCTGCCTACGAGCAGTACTTC.

This clonotype was found a few times. The genes are TRBV11-2 and TRBJ2-2; D is undetermined. Germline CDR1 reads SGHAT; CDR2 reads FQNNGV. V was pared by 0 bases and J by 0 bases, with 14 bases between. CDR3 length: 18 amino acids. CDR3 sequence reads: CASSLDRALGTNTGELFF. CDR3 DNA sequence: TGTGCCAGCAGCTTAGATCGAGCTCTGGGGACGAACACCGGGGAGCTGTTTTTT.

This sequence joins TRBV6-5 and TRBJ2-7, with D perhaps given as TRBD1 or TRBD2 (5 bases each). CDR1 is MNHEY, CDR2 SVGAGI, per germline. This CDR3 spans 15 amino acids. Trimming shortened V by 4 bases and J by 0 bases, and 13 bases separated the two germline ends. The CDR3 DNA follows: TGTGCCAGCAGTTGGGACCGCCAACTCTCCTACGAGCAGTACTTC. It codes for CASSWDRQLSYEQYF.

This clonotype was seen more than once but under ten times. The rearrangement joins TRBV28 to TRBJ2-3, with 8 nucleotides matching TRBD1. This CDR3 contains 15 residues. The germline CDR1 and CDR2 sequences are MDHEN and SYDVKM. With 4 bases clipped from V and 2 bases from J, the junction kept 5 bases outside the gene matches. CDR3: CASSSPGQVTDTQYF. CDR3 in DNA: TGTGCCAGCAGTTCTCCGGGACAGGTCACAGATACGCAGTATTTT.

This clonotype is a singleton in its sample. The chain carries TRBV14 and TRBJ2-1; 11 positions match TRBD2. Germline assignment: CDR1 SGHDN and CDR2 FVKESK. CDR3 length equals 14 residues. J lost 12 bases, V lost 0 bases, and 4 bases had no gene match. CDR3 region: CASSQDLTSGRQFF. CDR3 bases: TGTGCCAGCAGCCAAGATCTAACTAGCGGGAGGCAGTTCTTC. Full variable domain (outside the CDR3, taken from reference TRBV14 and TRBJ2-1): EAGVTQFPSHSVIEKGQTVTLRCDPISGHDNLYWYRRVMGKEIKFLLHFVKESKQDESGMPNNRFLAERTGGTYSTLKVQPAELEDSGVYFCASSQDLTSGRQFFGPGTRLTVL.

The rearrangement joins TRBV5-1 to TRBJ2-1; the match to TRBD2 covers 10 bases. V lost 4 bases and J lost 0; bases outside the gene matches: 4. Germline CDR1 reads SGHRS; CDR2 reads YFSETQ. The CDR3 is 16 amino acids. This chain's CDR3 is CASSPLAGSSYNEQFF. CDR3 nucleotide sequence: TGCGCCAGCAGCCCACTAGCGGGGAGCTCCTACAATGAGCAGTTCTTC.

The chain has TRBV3-1 and TRBJ1-5; D call uncertain. CDR3 length: 14 residues. Germline V gene lookup returns CDR1 LGHDT and CDR2 YNNKEL (reference sequence). V was clipped by 3 bases and J by 1 base, with 7 bases between them. The CDR3 is CASSHPGSNQPQHF. The CDR3 DNA follows: TGTGCCAGCAGCCACCCGGGGAGCAATCAGCCCCAGCATTTT. Using reference TRBV3-1 and TRBJ1-5 for the parts outside the CDR3, the full variable domain is DTAVSQTPKYLVTQMGNDKSIKCEQNLGHDTMYWYKQDSKKFLKIMFSYNNKELIINETVPNRFSPKSPDKAHLNLHINSLELGDSAVYFCASSHPGSNQPQHFGDGTRLSIL.

This clonotype was observed a few times. V and J are TRBV2 and TRBJ1-1; unclear D gene. Germline loops: CDR1 SNHLY, CDR2 FYNNEI. V was cut by 7 bases and J by 4 bases, with 7 bases left in between. This CDR3 is 11 amino acids long. DNA for the CDR3: TGTGCCAGCAATCCGGGCACTGAAGCTTTCTTT. Its protein product is CASNPGTEAFF.

The CDR3 spells CASSQEYRRALNTGELFF. As DNA, the CDR3 is TGTGCCAGCAGCCAAGAATATAGACGGGCCCTGAACACCGGGGAGCTGTTTTTT. The chain combines TRBV3-1 with TRBJ2-2; the D is unclear. CDR1 is LGHDT, CDR2 YNNKEL, per germline (reference sequence). Trimming stripped 0 bases from V and 1 base from J, with 15 bases between. The CDR3 is 18 amino acids.

This clonotype appeared a few times. The chain recombines TRBV12-3 or TRBV12-4 with TRBJ1-1, with no clear D. V lost 3 bases, J lost 5 bases, and 16 bases lay in between. The CDR3 is 15 residues long. CDR3 bases: TGTGCCAGCAGTTTTACGTTTGGAGGTGAGACTGAAGCTTTCTTT. As protein: CASSFTFGGETEAFF.

The chain carries TRBV7-2 and TRBJ2-1; 9 nucleotides match TRBD2. The germline V gene has CDR1 SGHTA and CDR2 FQGNSA. The J segment lost 6 bases and the V segment lost 5 bases, leaving 11 bases of the junction unmatched. The CDR3 covers 16 residues. This CDR3 reads CASSASLAGVSNEQFF. In DNA, the CDR3 is TGTGCCAGCAGCGCATCCTTAGCGGGGGTCTCCAATGAGCAGTTCTTC.

This clonotype occurred a few times. J is TRBJ2-1 and V is TRBV20-1, with TRBD2 matching over 12 bases. The CDR3 has 14 residues. Trimming took 6 bases from V and 8 from J; bases not matched to a gene: 8. The V gene's germline CDR1 is DFQATT and CDR2 SNEGSKA (reference sequence). In DNA form, the CDR3 reads TGCAGTGCAAGAACTAGCGGGAGGCCTTATGAGCAGTTCTTC. It is translated as CSARTSGRPYEQFF.

The gene calls are TRBV7-9 and TRBJ1-1; possibly TRBD1 for D (5 bases). Per the germline V gene, CDR1 is SEHNR and CDR2 is FQNEAQ (reference sequence). V was trimmed by 3 bases and J by 4 bases, leaving 9 bases between them. The CDR3 extends over 13 amino acids. The CDR3 region has the DNA TGTGCCAGCAGCTTCTCAGGGACCACTGAAGCTTTCTTT. Translated: CASSFSGTTEAFF.

In its sample, this clonotype was seen a few times. This chain connects TRBV29-1 to TRBJ2-7, with D perhaps TRBD1 (5 bases). V lost 2 bases and J lost 2, with 19 bases in between. This CDR3 is 16 amino acids long. CDR1 SQVTM and CDR2 ANQGSEA come from the germline V gene. Written as DNA, the CDR3 is TGCAGCGTTGAAATCCTTGTACGGCCGGACACCTACGAGCAGTACTTC. As protein: CSVEILVRPDTYEQYF.

This clonotype was picked up a small number of times. The chain combines TRBV7-2 with TRBJ2-1, with 9 bases fitting TRBD2. The trim removed 5 bases at V and 7 bases at J, leaving 12 bases unmatched. This CDR3 is built from 16 residues. Germline V CDR1 and CDR2: SGHTA, FQGNSA. The CDR3 bases are TGTGCCAGCAGCCCCTGGCTGGGAGCGGGGGGAAATGAGCAGTTCTTC. Translation: CASSPWLGAGGNEQFF.

This chain uses TRBV5-1 with TRBJ2-3; D tentatively reads TRBD1 or TRBD2 (6 bases each). Trimming left V 4 bases short and J 2 bases short, with 17 bases between. This CDR3 region has 16 residues. CDR1 SGHRS and CDR2 YFSETQ come from the germline V gene. The CDR3 nucleotides read TGCGCCAGCAGCCCCTCCTGGGGGGACAACACAGATACGCAGTATTTT. It codes for CASSPSWGDNTDTQYF.

This clonotype was seen more than once but under ten times. The rearrangement uses TRBV11-2 and TRBJ1-5, with 10 bases identical to TRBD1. Germline values: CDR1 SGHAT, CDR2 FQNNGV. The CDR3 sequence is 18 residues long. J gave up 4 bases and V 4 bases, and 13 bases lay outside the gene matches. As DNA, the CDR3 is TGTGCCAGCAGCTGGGTTGGGGACAGGGGCTTCGAGAATCAGCCCCAGCATTTT. Protein product: CASSWVGDRGFENQPQHF.

This clonotype showed up just a few times. The rearrangement uses TRBV5-1 and TRBJ2-3; TRBD2 agrees at 11 bases. J gave up 3 bases and V 3 bases, and 3 bases lay outside the gene matches. Germline CDR1 is SGHRS and CDR2 is YFSETQ. The CDR3 runs to 15 residues. The chain's CDR3 is CASSSSSGGTDTQYF. In nucleotides, the CDR3 is TGCGCCAGCAGCTCGTCTAGCGGGGGGACAGATACGCAGTATTTT.

The chain carries TRBV12-3 or TRBV12-4 and TRBJ1-3; TRBD1 is a possible D gene (5 bases). The CDR3 has 15 residues. V gave up 4 bases and J gave up 0 bases, with 10 bases separating them. CDR3 bases: TGTGCCAGCAGTTGGGGGGGGAGCTCTGGAAACACCATATATTTT. This translates into CASSWGGSSGNTIYF.

The chain recombines TRBV4-3 with TRBJ2-5; 10 bases agree with TRBD2. The CDR3 has 15 residues. Germline V gene data show CDR1 as LGHNA and CDR2 as YSLEER. The ends lost 2 bases at V and 5 bases at J; junction bases unmatched: 5. CDR3 DNA sequence: TGCGCCAGCAGCCAACTAGCGGGGGCCACGGAGACCCAGTACTTC. Amino acids: CASSQLAGATETQYF.

A word on this clonotype: Sequence at one end of the junction differs from germline and may be a read error. J is TRBJ2-3 and V is TRBV5-1, with 13 bases identical to TRBD2. The CDR3 covers 12 residues. Germline CDR1 SGHRS, CDR2 YFSETQ. The chain's CDR3 is CASSSGTSGEHF. The CDR3 nucleotides are TGCGCCAGCAGCTCCGGGACTAGCGGGGAGCATTTT.